This T cell receptor beta chain was sequenced for a study of cytomegalovirus exposure and HLA in healthy donors. As for this clone: The antigen is undetermined.

Trimming at V came to 0 bases and at J to 0 bases, leaving 9 bases not matched to a gene. This CDR3 has 19 amino acids. Germline-derived CDR1 and CDR2 are SGHNT and YYREEE (reference sequence). 60 Vbeta and 13 Jbeta primers were used in PCR. Here immunoSEQ multiplex PCR was the method, and the copy in TCRdb shows in-frame clones only, minus some. The table includes over 110,000 clones, 80% detected once. General study findings and limits: Excluded were some V segments that proved indistinguishable, including TRBV6-2 and TRBV6-3. TCR beta sequences reportedly predicted the HLA-A and HLA-B alleles of most subjects accurately. When a later analysis was performed, an Asian-associated ancestry cluster reportedly had fewer N-insertions than the approximately 680-donor mean.

Sample: PBMCs. This sequence joins TRBV5-4 and TRBJ1-5; TRBD1 agrees at 10 bases. The sequence was obtained from a man in his forties or fifties in good health and CMV-seronegative. In DNA form, the CDR3 reads TGTGCCAGCAGCTTGGGGACAGGGGGGGGCCCGTATAGCAATCAGCCCCAGCATTTT. This codes for CASSLGTGGGPYSNQPQHF.